Listed here are 5 T cell receptor beta chains from one sample, sequenced in a study of CD8 T cells in Susac syndrome. Random hexamers were used to reverse transcribe an amount of about 0.45 to 1 ug RNA. TCRdb recomputed calls from the immunoSEQ multiplex PCR reads with MiXCR, one row per CDR3 protein. There are 150,000 to 200,000 distinct CDR3 sequences in the sample; under 95% occur only once, and 0.1% to 0.12% lies in the top ten. Sequencing was done on a sample of CD4+ T cells from PBMCs. The source is a human donor in good health.

The genes are TRBV7-2 and TRBJ1-2; perhaps TRBD1 as D (6 bases). This CDR3 spans 16 amino acids. V was pared by 5 bases and J by 4 bases, with 20 bases between. CDR1 and CDR2 (germline): SGHTA, FQGNSA. The CDR3 loop reads CASSRPIVGGSYGYTF. In DNA form, the CDR3 reads TGTGCCAGCAGCCGCCCAATAGTGGGGGGCAGCTATGGCTACACCTTC.

The count of this clonotype is one. This sequence joins TRBV11-3 and TRBJ2-2; D is perhaps TRBD1 or TRBD2 (5 bases each). Germline CDR1 reads SGHNT; CDR2 reads YENEEA. The CDR3 runs to 16 residues. V lost 2 bases to trimming and J lost 1 base, with 11 bases between them. The DNA for the CDR3 is TGTGCCAGCAGCTTAAAGGGACCCCTGAACACCGGGGAGCTGTTTTTT. This encodes CASSLKGPLNTGELFF.

This chain uses TRBV7-3 with TRBJ1-2, with D hard to call. Trimming cost V 5 bases and J 4 bases, with 14 bases left between them. The CDR3 extends over 14 amino acids. CDR1 SGHTA and CDR2 FQGTGA come from the germline V gene. Written as DNA, the CDR3 is TGTGCCAGCAGCCCCCTTAGAAACAGCTATGGCTACACCTTC. Translated: CASSPLRNSYGYTF.

The V gene is TRBV7-9, the J gene TRBJ2-4; D unresolved. Deletions cut 3 bases from V and 0 bases from J, with 6 bases between. CDR3 length: 14 residues. The germline V gene encodes CDR1 SEHNR and CDR2 FQNEAQ (reference sequence). The DNA for the CDR3 is TGTGCCAGCAGCTTGGCAGCAGCCAAAAACATTCAGTACTTC. This encodes CASSLAAAKNIQYF.

This clonotype was recorded only once. This chain uses TRBV7-9 with TRBJ2-3, with D perhaps TRBD1 or TRBD2 (5 bases each). V gave up 2 bases and J gave up 2 bases, with 11 bases separating them. Germline CDR1 is SEHNR and CDR2 is FQNEAQ (reference sequence). The CDR3 is 15 amino acids. The CDR3 nucleotides are TGTGCCAGCAGCTTAAATGGGGGAAACACAGATACGCAGTATTTT. Its translation: CASSLNGGNTDTQYF. Together with reference TRBV7-9 and TRBJ2-3, the CDR3 gives the full variable domain: DTGVSQNPRHKITKRGQNVTFRCDPISEHNRLYWYRQTLGQGPEFLTYFQNEAQLEKSRLLSDRFSAERPKGSFSTLEIQRTEQGDSAMYLCASSLNGGNTDTQYFGPGTRLTVL.